Listed below are T cell receptor beta chains from one sample, sequenced in a study of CD8 T cells in Susac syndrome. TCRdb called the immunoSEQ multiplex PCR reads again in MiXCR, with one record for every CDR3 protein. Among roughly 150,000 distinct CDR3 sequences listed, just over 90% were seen once. Sequenced sample: CD4+ T cells from PBMCs. These TCRs come from a human donor in good health. Both conserved end residues are part of each CDR3. Fields, in order: J gene, V gene, clone size, D gene, CDR3 length, CDR3 DNA, CDR3 protein. A D gene is named only where the DNA matches it firmly. A row's size may be missing; if present it is once, few, many or a size class.

TRBJ1-4 TRBV3-1 . . 14 TGTGCCAGCAGTCGGGGCTCGGGGGGGGAAAAACTGTTTTTT CASSRGSGGEKLFF
TRBJ2-7 TRBV6-1 . . 17 TGTGCCAGCAGCCACGGACAGTCCCGTAGCTTTTCCTACGAGCAGTACTTC CASSHGQSRSFSYEQYF
TRBJ1-5 TRBV2 . . 13 TGTGCCAGCAGTGGCGAGGGGAATCAGCCCCAGCATTTT CASSGEGNQPQHF
TRBJ2-3 TRBV20-1 . . 14 TGCAGTGCTGCGGCACCCGTTATTTGGGATACGCAGTATTTT CSAAAPVIWDTQYF
TRBJ2-7 TRBV20-1 . TRBD1 15 TGCAGTGCTAGAGATAGGGCAGGGGGTGGATACGAGCAGTACTTC CSARDRAGGGYEQYF
TRBJ1-2 TRBV30 . . 11 TGTGCCTGGATACAGGGAGGGGGCTACACCTTC CAWIQGGGYTF
TRBJ2-1 TRBV19 . . 15 TGTGCCAGTAGTATTCTACACAGCTCCTACAATGAGCAGTTCTTC CASSILHSSYNEQFF
TRBJ1-3 TRBV5-1 . . 15 TGCGCCAGCAGCAGGGACCAAGCCTCTGAAAACACCATATATTTT CASSRDQASENTIYF
TRBJ2-1 TRBV6-1 . . 17 TGTGCCAGCAGTGAACTTGGAGTCGGTCTGCGTCCCGATGAGCAGTTCTTC CASSELGVGLRPDEQFF
TRBJ1-2 TRBV18 . TRBD1 18 TGTGCCAGCTCAGGAAGCCGGGACAGGGCGCCGGGGGACTATGGCTACACCTTC CASSGSRDRAPGDYGYTF
TRBJ2-7 TRBV12-3/TRBV12-4 . . 12 TGTGCCAGCAGTCGACTGGCCTACGAGCAGTACTTC CASSRLAYEQYF
TRBJ1-1 TRBV29-1 . . 13 TGCAGCGTTAACCCCAGTACCAACACTGAAGCTTTCTTT CSVNPSTNTEAFF
TRBJ1-1 TRBV12-3/TRBV12-4 . TRBD1 13 TGTGCCAGCAGTCGGACAGGGTTGGCTGAAGCTTTCTTT CASSRTGLAEAFF
TRBJ2-7 TRBV7-9 . . 12 TGTGCCAGCAGCGAACGGACAAACGAGCAGTACTTC CASSERTNEQYF
TRBJ2-3 TRBV20-1 . . 14 TGCAGTGCTAGTCTTAATCCGCACGGAGATACGCAGTATTTT CSASLNPHGDTQYF
TRBJ1-1 TRBV6-2/TRBV6-3 . . 14 TGTGCCAGCAGGGGCCCCCCGGGAAGCACTGAAGCTTTCTTT CASRGPPGSTEAFF
TRBJ1-1 TRBV6-2/TRBV6-3 . . 14 TGTGCCAGCAGTGGCCCCCGGCGTGTCACTGAAGCTTTCTTT CASSGPRRVTEAFF
TRBJ1-1 TRBV2 . . 14 TGTGCCAGCAGTCAAGAACAGGGTTGGACTGAAGCTTTCTTT CASSQEQGWTEAFF
TRBJ2-3 TRBV7-3 . . 14 TGTGCCAGCATGGAGTACGGCGGCACAGATACGCAGTATTTT CASMEYGGTDTQYF
TRBJ2-7 TRBV10-1 once . 14 TGCGCCAGCAGTGAGCCCGAGAGGGCCTACGAGCAGTACTTC CASSEPERAYEQYF
TRBJ1-3 TRBV6-1 . TRBD1 16 TGTGCCAGCAGGATTGGACAGGCCGTCTGGGGAAACACCATATATTTT CASRIGQAVWGNTIYF
TRBJ1-2 TRBV6-5 . TRBD1 15 TGTGCCAGCAGTTACGACCTCGGACAGGCCTTAGGCTACACCTTC CASSYDLGQALGYTF
TRBJ2-5 TRBV5-4 . TRBD2 16 TGTGCCAGCAGCTCGGGACTAGCGGGAAAGAGGGAAGTCCAGTACTTC CASSSGLAGKREVQYF
TRBJ2-2 TRBV27 . TRBD1 17 TGTGCCAGCAGTTTCCTCTCGGGACAGGGTTACACCGGGGAGCTGTTTTTT CASSFLSGQGYTGELFF
TRBJ2-2 TRBV6-1 . . 12 TGTGCCAGCTATCCGGGGGCCGGGGAGCTGTTTTTT CASYPGAGELFF
TRBJ1-4 TRBV2 once TRBD1 14 TGTGCCAGCAGCACGGACAGGGGCAATGAAAAACTGTTTTTT CASSTDRGNEKLFF
TRBJ2-2 TRBV2 . . 13 TGTGCCAGCAGACAGGGAACGGTCGGGGAGCTGTTTTTT CASRQGTVGELFF
TRBJ2-2 TRBV20-1 . . 14 TGCAGTGCCCGGCGAGGTTCTAACACCGGGGAGCTGTTTTTT CSARRGSNTGELFF
TRBJ2-5 TRBV5-1 . . 13 TGCGCCAGCAGCTTGGAACAGCGAGAGACCCAGTACTTC CASSLEQRETQYF
TRBJ2-5 TRBV18 . . 14 TGTGCCAGCTCACCGGAAGGGGTTGAGGAGACCCAGTACTTC CASSPEGVEETQYF
TRBJ1-5 TRBV4-1 . . 13 TGCGCCAGCAGCCACCGGCAGGGTCAGCCCCAGCATTTT CASSHRQGQPQHF
TRBJ1-4 TRBV5-1 . . 14 TGCGCCAGCAGCCCGACAGCCACTAATGAAAAACTGTTTTTT CASSPTATNEKLFF
TRBJ1-6 TRBV10-3 . . 13 TGTGCCATCAGTGAGCATCAGGGGTCCCCCCTCCACTTT CAISEHQGSPLHF
TRBJ2-2 TRBV7-9 . TRBD1 17 TGTGCCAGCAGCCCAAGGACAGGGGTCGTCTATCCCGGGGAGCTGTTTTTT CASSPRTGVVYPGELFF
TRBJ2-1 TRBV11-3 . TRBD2 15 TGTGCCAGCAGCTCTACCGGGACTAGCGGCAATGAGCAGTTCTTC CASSSTGTSGNEQFF
TRBJ1-1 TRBV28 . . 15 TGTGCCAGCAGTTCAGAAACCCAAATGCCAGCTGAAGCTTTCTTT CASSSETQMPAEAFF
TRBJ2-1 TRBV6-1 . . 14 TGTGCCAGCAGCCCTAGCGAATCCTACAATGAGCAGTTCTTC CASSPSESYNEQFF
TRBJ2-2 TRBV6-5 . . 16 TGTGCCAGCAGTTACACTCGGCGGACGAACACCGGGGAGCTGTTTTTT CASSYTRRTNTGELFF
TRBJ2-1 TRBV12-5 . . 16 TGTGCTAGTGGCCGGCCTTGGGAATCCCTCTACAATGAGCAGTTCTTC CASGRPWESLYNEQFF
TRBJ1-1 TRBV4-1 once . 14 TGCGCCAGCAGCCAAGAAGGGACGAACACTGAAGCTTTCTTT CASSQEGTNTEAFF
TRBJ2-5 TRBV2 . . 14 TGTGCCAGCAGTGTGATGGGACCCCAAGAGACCCAGTACTTC CASSVMGPQETQYF
TRBJ1-4 TRBV5-1 . . 15 TGCGCCAGCAGCCCAGACGGGAGGGAAAATGAAAAACTGTTTTTT CASSPDGRENEKLFF
TRBJ2-4 TRBV10-3 . . 13 TGTGCCATCAGTGAGTCTGGGGTTAACATTCAGTACTTC CAISESGVNIQYF
TRBJ2-5 TRBV3-1 . . 12 TGTGCCAGCACCTTTATGGGGGAGACCCAGTACTTC CASTFMGETQYF
TRBJ2-5 TRBV12-5 . TRBD2 13 TGTGCTAGTGGTTTGGGGGGGGGAGAGACCCAGTACTTC CASGLGGGETQYF
TRBJ1-1 TRBV25-1 . . 13 TGTGCCAGCAACAGGGCGATGAACACTGAAGCTTTCTTT CASNRAMNTEAFF
TRBJ2-4 TRBV9 . . 15 TGTGCCAGCAGCGTATCGGGCGGGGCAGAGAACATTCAGTACTTC CASSVSGGAENIQYF
TRBJ2-3 TRBV7-2 . . 14 TGTGCCAGCAGCCCGGGGACCAGCGAAGATACGCAGTATTTT CASSPGTSEDTQYF
TRBJ1-2 TRBV18 . . 16 TGTGCCAGCTCACCGGGCTCGCCAGGGACTAACTATGGCTACACCTTC CASSPGSPGTNYGYTF
TRBJ2-4 TRBV6-5 . TRBD1 14 TGTGCCAGCAGCGCCCCGGGACAGAAAAACATTCAGTACTTC CASSAPGQKNIQYF
TRBJ2-3 TRBV10-3 . . 15 TGTGCCATCAGTGATAGGGGCGGGGGCACAGATACGCAGTATTTT CAISDRGGGTDTQYF
TRBJ2-3 TRBV20-1 . . 14 TGCAGTGCTAGAGGCGGTACGGGGACAGATACGCAGTATTTT CSARGGTGTDTQYF
TRBJ2-6 TRBV7-3 few . 16 TGTGCCAGCAGCTTAGGGTCAGCCTCTGGGGCCAACGTCCTGACTTTC CASSLGSASGANVLTF
TRBJ2-7 TRBV5-1 few TRBD2 16 TGCGCCAGCAGCTTGGGATCCAGCGGGGCCCCGAACGAGCAGTACTTC CASSLGSSGAPNEQYF